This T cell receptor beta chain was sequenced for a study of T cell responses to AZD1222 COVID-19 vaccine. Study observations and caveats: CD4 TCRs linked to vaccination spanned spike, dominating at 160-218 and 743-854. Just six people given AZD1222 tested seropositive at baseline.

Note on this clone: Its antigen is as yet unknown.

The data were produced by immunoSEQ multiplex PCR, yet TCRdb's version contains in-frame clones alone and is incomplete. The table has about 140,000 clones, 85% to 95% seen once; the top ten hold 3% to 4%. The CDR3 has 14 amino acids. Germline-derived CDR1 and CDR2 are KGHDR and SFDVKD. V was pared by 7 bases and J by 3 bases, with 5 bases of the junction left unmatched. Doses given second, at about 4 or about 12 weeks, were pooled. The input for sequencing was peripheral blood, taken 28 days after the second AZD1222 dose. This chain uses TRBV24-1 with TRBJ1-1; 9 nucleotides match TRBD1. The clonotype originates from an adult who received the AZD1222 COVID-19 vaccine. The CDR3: CATRGTGTYTEAFF. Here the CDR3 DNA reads TGTGCCACCAGGGGGACAGGGACGTACACTGAAGCTTTCTTT.